Below, 13 T cell receptor beta chains from the same sample are listed, as sequenced in a study of blood T cell repertoires in COVID-19. Only in-frame clones appear in the TCRdb table, and some are missing; sequencing was by immunoSEQ multiplex PCR. The table records about 220,000 clones, 88% of them present only once. Sequencing was done on a sample of peripheral blood. All receptors derive from a man in his forties with acute or convalescent COVID-19.

J is TRBJ2-2 and V is TRBV7-9, with D possibly being TRBD2 (5 bases). The CDR3 extends over 13 amino acids. CDR1 and CDR2 from the germline V gene are SEHNR and FQNEAQ (reference sequence). Trimming removed 11 bases from V and 2 bases from J, with 12 bases in between. The CDR3 nucleotides read TGTGCCGTAGGTAGCGCAAACACCGGGGAGCTGTTTTTT. Translated, it gives CAVGSANTGELFF.

A word on this clone: Its ends do not fully match the called genes, so a read error is possible. The CDR3 is CAISELGQFLF. CDR3 sequence (DNA): TGTGCCATCAGTGAGCTGGGGCAGTTCCTCTTC. The chain uses TRBV10-3 and TRBJ2-7; D perhaps matches TRBD1 (5 bases). The CDR3 consists of 11 residues. Germline values: CDR1 ENHRY, CDR2 SYGVKD.

The gene calls are TRBV9 and TRBJ2-1, with TRBD2 matching 12 bases. V lost 4 bases and J lost 8; bases outside the gene matches: 10. Germline V gene sequence: CDR1 SGDLS, CDR2 YYNGEE. This CDR3 contains 16 residues. The CDR3 loop reads CASSPHQTSGGYEQFF. The CDR3 DNA follows: TGTGCCAGCAGCCCCCACCAAACTAGCGGGGGGTATGAGCAGTTCTTC.

This clone was recorded a few times. The CDR3 nucleotides read TGCGCCAGCAGCTTGGATCCAGGGGCCACAACTGGAAACACCATATATTTT. Translating it yields CASSLDPGATTGNTIYF. This chain joins TRBV5-1 and TRBJ1-3, with D possibly being TRBD1 (6 bases). V was shortened by 0 bases and J by 2 bases, with 15 bases between the two germline ends. From germline, CDR1 is SGHRS and CDR2 YFSETQ. There are 17 residues in the CDR3.

The rearrangement uses TRBV19 and TRBJ1-6; 11 nucleotides align to TRBD1. Germline trimming cut 7 bases from V and 9 bases from J; bases unmatched to any gene: 11. This CDR3 is built from 16 residues. Germline CDR1 reads LNHDA; CDR2 reads SQIVND (reference sequence). CDR3: CASTKGVGTGGSPLHF. The CDR3 region has the DNA TGTGCCAGTACTAAAGGAGTCGGGACAGGGGGTTCACCCCTCCACTTT.

The rearrangement joins TRBV7-9 to TRBJ2-5; 11 bases line up with TRBD1. CDR1 SEHNR and CDR2 FQNEAQ come from the germline V gene (reference sequence). This CDR3 is built from 17 residues. V gave up 4 bases and J gave up 5 bases; unmatched junction bases: 12. The CDR3 region is CASSYRIGQGAWETQYF. For the CDR3, the DNA is TGTGCCAGCAGCTACCGGATCGGACAGGGGGCCTGGGAGACCCAGTACTTC. The full variable domain, rest sourced from reference TRBV7-9 and TRBJ2-5, is DTGVSQNPRHKITKRGQNVTFRCDPISEHNRLYWYRQTLGQGPEFLTYFQNEAQLEKSRLLSDRFSAERPKGSFSTLEIQRTEQGDSAMYLCASSYRIGQGAWETQYFGPGTRLLVL.

The chain is built from TRBV3-1 (or the pseudogene TRBV3-2) and TRBJ1-1; D ambiguous. The V end was cut by 0 bases, the J end by 1 base, with 9 bases between. Per the germline V gene, CDR1 is LGHDT and CDR2 is YNNKEL (reference sequence). There are 15 residues in the CDR3. The CDR3 nucleotides are TGTGCCAGCAGCCAAGATTACGGGTGGAACACTGAAGCTTTCTTT. This codes for CASSQDYGWNTEAFF.

The rearrangement uses TRBV19 and TRBJ2-6, with 7 bases aligning to TRBD1. V lost 1 base and J lost 2; bases outside the gene matches: 20. The germline CDR1 and CDR2 sequences are LNHDA and SQIVND (reference sequence). CDR3 length equals 22 residues. The CDR3 DNA sequence: TGTGCCAGTAGTATAGCGAGACAGGGTAATCTTCTAGCAGTTCCTGGGGCCAACGTCCTGACTTTC. Translating gives CASSIARQGNLLAVPGANVLTF.

This clone was seen more than once but under ten times. The J gene is TRBJ1-2, the V gene TRBV30; no definite D call. Trimming pared 1 base from V and 7 bases from J, leaving 7 bases between. CDR1 GTSNPN and CDR2 SVGIG come from the germline V gene (reference sequence). The CDR3 is made up of 11 amino acids. The DNA for the CDR3 is TGTGCCTGGAGTGCCTTGGCTGGCTACACCTTC. Its protein is CAWSALAGYTF.

This chain connects TRBV11-2 to TRBJ1-6; D gene uncertain. Between the trimmed V and J ends, which lost 0 bases and 9 bases, there was a span of 6 bases. Germline V gene lookup returns CDR1 SGHAT and CDR2 FQNNGV. The CDR3 contains 13 residues. CDR3 bases: TGTGCCAGCAGCTTAGAAGGAGGTTCACCCCTCCACTTT. This translates into CASSLEGGSPLHF.

In this sample, this clone turned up once. The chain is built from TRBV7-8 and TRBJ1-5; 8 bases are shared with TRBD1. V lost 4 bases to trimming and J lost 0 bases; unmatched junction nucleotides: 5. CDR1 is SGHVS and CDR2 is FQNEAQ in the germline V gene. The CDR3 loop spans 16 amino acids. CDR3 amino acids: CASSSRQGYSNQPQHF. CDR3 DNA sequence: TGTGCCAGCAGCTCAAGACAGGGGTATAGCAATCAGCCCCAGCATTTT.

As concerns this clone: A junction boundary mismatches the germline segment, possibly from a read error. This rearrangement joins TRBV7-2 to TRBJ2-5, with D unresolved. The CDR3 covers 14 residues. The germline V gene encodes CDR1 SGHTA and CDR2 FQGNSA. In nucleotides, the CDR3 is TGTGCCAGCAGCCCCCGACAAACACAAGGGACCCAGTACTTC. It is translated as CASSPRQTQGTQYF.

V usage is TRBV14 and J usage is TRBJ1-6; 10 nucleotides agree with TRBD1. This CDR3 spans 14 amino acids. With V trimmed by 6 bases and J by 6 bases, 2 bases remained unmatched. The germline gives CDR1 SGHDN, CDR2 FVKESK. CDR3 amino acids: CASRRTGGNSPLHF. CDR3 DNA sequence: TGTGCCAGCAGACGGACAGGGGGTAATTCACCCCTCCACTTT.